This TCR beta chain came from a study of T cell repertoires in cytomegalovirus infection. Study-wide context: Public TCR beta signatures provided an indication of both CMV infection and a matching HLA type.

Each CDR3 protein gets one entry after TCRdb re-called the reads with MiXCR. The profile covers approximately 43,000 distinct CDR3 sequences, with roughly 22% appearing a single time and less than 20% taken by the ten largest. CDR1 and CDR2 (germline): ENHRY, SYGVKD. The CDR3 length is 16 residues. Trimming cost V 5 bases and J 3 bases, with 17 bases left between them. This clonotype came up many times. The antigen is unknown. V is TRBV10-3 and J is TRBJ2-1, with unresolved D. The clonotype was recovered from a human donor in good health (CMV status not recorded). Some clones in this sample may be carry-over from other donors' samples. Sequencing used PBMCs, sequenced either directly or after in vitro stimulation (not recorded which). CDR3 protein: CAISPLALVGYNEQFF. The CDR3 DNA reads as TGTGCCATCAGTCCTCTCGCGCTGGTGGGCTACAATGAGCAGTTCTTC.